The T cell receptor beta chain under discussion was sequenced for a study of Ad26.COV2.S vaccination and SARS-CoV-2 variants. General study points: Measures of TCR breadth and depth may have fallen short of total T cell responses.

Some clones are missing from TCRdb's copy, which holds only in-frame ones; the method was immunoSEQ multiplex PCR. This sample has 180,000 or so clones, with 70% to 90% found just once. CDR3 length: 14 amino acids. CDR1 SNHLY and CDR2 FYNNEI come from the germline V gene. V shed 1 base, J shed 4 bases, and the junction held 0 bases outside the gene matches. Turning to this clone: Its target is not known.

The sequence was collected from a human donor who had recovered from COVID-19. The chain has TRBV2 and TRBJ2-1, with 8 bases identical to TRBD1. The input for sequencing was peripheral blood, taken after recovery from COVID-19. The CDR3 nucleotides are TGTGCCAGCAGTGAAGGGACAGGGTACAATGAGCAGTTCTTC. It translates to CASSEGTGYNEQFF.